The 21 T cell receptor beta chains presented below share a single source sample, sequenced in a study of CXCR3-negative and CXCR3-positive naive CD8 T cells. The libraries of TRB cDNA were constructed through 5' RACE using UMI labels. One entry per CDR3 protein, without DNA, is what TCRdb gives after re-calling the 5' RACE reads. Here the sample table reports some 130,000 distinct CDR3 sequences. Sequenced: naive CXCR3- CD8+ T cells from blood. Subset given: CD45RO-CCR7+CD27+CD95- naive CD8+ T cells lacking CXCR3 (TNR3-). These receptor sequences come from a human donor in good health. Some clones in this sample may be carry-over from other donors' samples.

This sequence joins TRBV13 and TRBJ1-5; TCRdb designates TRBD1, a call that cannot be tested without DNA. Per germline, CDR1 PRHDT and CDR2 FYEKMQ (reference sequence). There are 15 residues in the CDR3. CDR3 in amino acids: CASSTGTGPGQPQHF.

The chain is built from TRBV12-3 or TRBV12-4 and TRBJ2-3; TCRdb proposes TRBD2, but this gene call is untestable without DNA. The CDR3 spans 13 residues. CDR3 loop: CASSSEGTDTQYF.

This chain links TRBV18 with TRBJ2-7; the TCRdb call, TRBD2, lacks DNA for checking. This CDR3 spans 14 amino acids. CDR1 is KGHSH, CDR2 LQKENI, per germline. CDR3 sequence reads: CASSPASGIYEQYF.

The V gene is TRBV28, the J gene TRBJ2-5; TCRdb's assignment of TRBD1 cannot be checked, as there is no DNA. The CDR3 extends over 13 amino acids. Germline-derived CDR1 and CDR2 are MDHEN and SYDVKM. The CDR3: CASRVGGGETQYF.

The V gene is TRBV7-8, the J gene TRBJ2-1; absent DNA, TCRdb's TRBD2 call cannot be checked. The germline CDR1 and CDR2 sequences are SGHVS and FQNEAQ. The CDR3 spans 15 residues. The CDR3 loop reads CASSPSSDAGNEQFF.

The V call is TRBV20-1, the J call TRBJ2-7; TCRdb returns TRBD2, unconfirmable since there is no DNA. Per germline, CDR1 DFQATT and CDR2 SNEGSKA (reference sequence). The CDR3 loop spans 15 amino acids. The CDR3 loop reads CSARVASGGLYEQYF.

The rearrangement links TRBV3-1 to TRBJ2-5. CDR3 length: 17 amino acids. Germline loops: CDR1 LGHDT, CDR2 YNNKEL (reference sequence). CDR3 in amino acids: CASSQDWYNANEETQYF.

The chain links TRBV4-3 to TRBJ2-7; there is no DNA to check the TCRdb D call of TRBD2. Germline V lookup: CDR1 LGHNA, CDR2 YSLEER. CDR3 size: 16 residues. CDR3: CASSPGTSGGYYEQYF.

This chain uses TRBV28 with TRBJ1-3; TCRdb's D call of TRBD1 is untestable without DNA. CDR1 MDHEN and CDR2 SYDVKM come from the germline V gene. The CDR3 loop spans 14 amino acids. The CDR3 spells CASDPGPSYDTIYF.

The chain uses TRBV28 and TRBJ2-7; no DNA is available, so the TRBD1 call from TCRdb remains unchecked. Germline loops: CDR1 MDHEN, CDR2 SYDVKM. CDR3 length: 15 residues. The CDR3 loop is CASAPGGGLRGEQYF.

V gene TRBV7-2 combines with J gene TRBJ2-1; lacking DNA, the TRBD2 call made by TCRdb goes unchecked. This CDR3 has 15 residues. Germline V gene data show CDR1 as SGHTA and CDR2 as FQGNSA. The CDR3 loop reads CASSQLAASYNEQFF.

This chain joins TRBV14 and TRBJ1-1; TCRdb's D call, TRBD1, is unchecked because there is no DNA. The CDR3 totals 13 residues. Germline-derived CDR1 and CDR2 are SGHDN and FVKESK. The CDR3 sequence is CASSPTVLIEAFF.

The V call is TRBV5-6, the J call TRBJ2-1; TCRdb's assignment of TRBD2 cannot be checked, as there is no DNA. The CDR3 covers 16 residues. The germline gives CDR1 SGHDT, CDR2 YYEEEE. The CDR3: CASSLGLAGPLGEQFF.

The chain couples TRBV21-1 to TRBJ1-5; lacking DNA, the TRBD1 call made by TCRdb goes unchecked. TRBV21-1 has pseudogene status. This CDR3 spans 15 amino acids. CDR3: CASSKGGRVRQPQHF.

The gene calls are TRBV15 and TRBJ2-3; TCRdb lists TRBD1, though no DNA is available to test this call. CDR1 and CDR2 from the germline V gene are LNHNV and YYDKDF (reference sequence). CDR3 length equals 13 residues. The CDR3 spells CATSRDWDDTQYF.

This chain links TRBV4-1 with TRBJ2-1. This CDR3 comprises 16 residues. Per germline, CDR1 MGHRA and CDR2 YSYEKL. CDR3 loop: CASSQVGSSSYNEQFF.

The V call is TRBV15, the J call TRBJ1-4. The germline V gene has CDR1 LNHNV and CDR2 YYDKDF (reference sequence). The CDR3 covers 14 residues. This CDR3 reads CATSPLTLNEKLFF.

The chain has TRBV5-4 and TRBJ1-1; as DNA is missing, the TRBD1 call by TCRdb cannot be tested. Looked up from germline, CDR1 is SGHNT and CDR2 is YYREEE (reference sequence). CDR3 length: 15 amino acids. The CDR3 protein is CASRDSEPPNTEAFF.

The chain carries TRBV7-8 and TRBJ2-1; TCRdb lists TRBD2, though no DNA is available to test this call. Per germline, CDR1 SGHVS and CDR2 FQNEAQ. The CDR3 is 17 amino acids. The CDR3 region is CASSPRTSGGARNEQFF.

V and J are TRBV7-3 and TRBJ1-2; lacking DNA, the TRBD1 call made by TCRdb goes unchecked. The CDR3 is 16 residues long. Germline CDR1 is SGHTA and CDR2 is FQGTGA. This CDR3 is CASSTWDRVMDYGYTF.

The chain joins TRBV20-1 to TRBJ1-2; the TCRdb call, TRBD1, lacks DNA for checking. The germline V gene encodes CDR1 DFQATT and CDR2 SNEGSKA (reference sequence). This CDR3 comprises 13 residues. CDR3 sequence: CSASGAGSDGYTF.